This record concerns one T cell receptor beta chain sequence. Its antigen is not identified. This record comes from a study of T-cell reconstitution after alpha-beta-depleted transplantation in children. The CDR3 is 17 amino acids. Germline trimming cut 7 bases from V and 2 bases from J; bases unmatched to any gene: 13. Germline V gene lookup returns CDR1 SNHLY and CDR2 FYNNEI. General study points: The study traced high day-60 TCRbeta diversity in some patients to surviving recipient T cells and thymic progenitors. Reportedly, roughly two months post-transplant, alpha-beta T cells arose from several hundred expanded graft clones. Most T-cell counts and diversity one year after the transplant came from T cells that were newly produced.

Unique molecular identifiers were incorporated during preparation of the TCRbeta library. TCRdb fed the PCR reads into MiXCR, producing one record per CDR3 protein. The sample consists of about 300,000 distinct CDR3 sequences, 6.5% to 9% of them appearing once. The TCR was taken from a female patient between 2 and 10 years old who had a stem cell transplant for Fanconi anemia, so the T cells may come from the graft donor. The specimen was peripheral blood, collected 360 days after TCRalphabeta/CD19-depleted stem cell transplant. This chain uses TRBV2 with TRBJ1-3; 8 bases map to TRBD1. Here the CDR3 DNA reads TGTGCCAGCACCTATAACCTGGACAGGGTCGCTGGAAACACCATATATTTT. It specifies CASTYNLDRVAGNTIYF.